Here is one T cell receptor beta chain with its context. Antigen: not known. The sample is drawn from a study of shared clonotypes between healthy human individuals. Study details: CD8 memory received one plate per donor, CD8 naive two, CD4 memory three and CD4 naive three. Study results and limitations: Since donors were few, the genetic and exposure-history diversity represented was limited.

Terminally differentiated effector memory CD45RA+ cells were left out of the naive CD8 fraction, which was CD45RO-negative and positively selected for CCR7. Generated by immunoSEQ multiplex PCR, the TCRdb table keeps only in-frame clones and is missing some. The data contain under 1 million clones, 90% to 97% of them singletons. Germline CDR1 reads SGHRS; CDR2 reads YFSETQ. The CDR3 loop spans 17 amino acids. V lost 4 bases and J lost 2, with 21 bases in between. The sequence came from a man in his thirties or forties in good health. The chain links TRBV5-1 to TRBJ1-2; maybe TRBD1 (5 bases). The sequenced sample consisted of naive CD8+ T cells sorted from blood. The CDR3 DNA reads as TGCGCCAGCAGCCCTAGCCAGGGTAATGTGCAAAACTATGGCTACACCTTC. Residues: CASSPSQGNVQNYGYTF.